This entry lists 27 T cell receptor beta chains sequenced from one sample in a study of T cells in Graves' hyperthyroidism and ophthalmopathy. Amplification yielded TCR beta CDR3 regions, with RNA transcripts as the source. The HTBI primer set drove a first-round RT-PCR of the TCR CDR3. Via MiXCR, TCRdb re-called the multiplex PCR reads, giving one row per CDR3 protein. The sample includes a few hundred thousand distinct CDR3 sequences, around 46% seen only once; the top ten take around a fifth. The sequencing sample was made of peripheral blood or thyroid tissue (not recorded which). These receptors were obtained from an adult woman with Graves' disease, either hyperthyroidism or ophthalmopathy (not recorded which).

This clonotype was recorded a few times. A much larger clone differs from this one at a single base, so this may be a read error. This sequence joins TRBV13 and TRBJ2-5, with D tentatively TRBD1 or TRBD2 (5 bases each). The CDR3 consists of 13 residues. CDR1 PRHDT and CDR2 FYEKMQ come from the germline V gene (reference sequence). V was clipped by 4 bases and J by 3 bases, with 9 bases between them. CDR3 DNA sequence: TGTGCCAGCAGCTGGGACGCCGAAGAGACCCAGTACTTC. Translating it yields CASSWDAEETQYF. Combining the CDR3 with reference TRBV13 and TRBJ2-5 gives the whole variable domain AAGVIQSPRHLIKEKRETATLKCYPIPRHDTVYWYQQGPGQDPQFLISFYEKMQSDKGSIPDRFSAQQFSDYHSELNMSSLELGDSALYFCASSWDAEETQYFGPGTRLLVL.

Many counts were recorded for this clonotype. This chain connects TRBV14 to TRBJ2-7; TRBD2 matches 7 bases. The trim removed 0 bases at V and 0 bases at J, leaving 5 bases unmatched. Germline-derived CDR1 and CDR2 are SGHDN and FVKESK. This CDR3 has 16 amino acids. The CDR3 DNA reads TGTGCCAGCAGCCAAGATCTGGCTAGCGGCTCCTACGAGCAGTACTTC. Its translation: CASSQDLASGSYEQYF.

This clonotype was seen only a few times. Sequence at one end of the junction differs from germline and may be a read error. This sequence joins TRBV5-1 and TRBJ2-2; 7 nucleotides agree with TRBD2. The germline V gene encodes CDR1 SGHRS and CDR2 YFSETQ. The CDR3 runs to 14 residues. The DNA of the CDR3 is TGCGCCAGCAGCCCGGGAGGCCTAACCGGGGAGCTGTCTTGG. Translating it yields CASSPGGLTGELSW. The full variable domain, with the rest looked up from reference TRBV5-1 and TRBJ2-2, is KAGVTQTPRYLIKTRGQQVTLSCSPISGHRSVSWYQQTPGQGLQFLFEYFSETQRNKGNFPGRFSGRQFSNSRSEMNVSTLELGDSALYLCASSPGGLTGELSWGEGSRLTVL.

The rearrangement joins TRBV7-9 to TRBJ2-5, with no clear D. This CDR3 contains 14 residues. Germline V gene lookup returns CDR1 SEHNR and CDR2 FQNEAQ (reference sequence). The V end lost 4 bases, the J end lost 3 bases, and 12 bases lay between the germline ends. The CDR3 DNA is TGTGCCAGCAGCTCCGAGGCCTACAAAGAGACCCAGTACTTC. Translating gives CASSSEAYKETQYF.

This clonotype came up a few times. CDR3 loop: CAWRFRANTEAFF. DNA of the CDR3: TGTGCCTGGAGGTTCAGGGCGAACACTGAAGCTTTCTTT. The gene calls are TRBV30 and TRBJ1-1, with D maybe TRBD1 (5 bases). The CDR3 contains 13 residues. Trimming took off 3 bases at V and 1 base at J, with 9 bases between the two ends. Germline CDR1 GTSNPN, CDR2 SVGIG (reference sequence). The complete variable domain, with remaining parts taken from reference TRBV30 and TRBJ1-1, reads SQTIHQWPATLVQPVGSPLSLECTVEGTSNPNLYWYRQAAGRGLQLLFYSVGIGQISSEVPQNLSASRPQDRQFILSSKKLLLSDSGFYLCAWRFRANTEAFFGQGTRLTVV.

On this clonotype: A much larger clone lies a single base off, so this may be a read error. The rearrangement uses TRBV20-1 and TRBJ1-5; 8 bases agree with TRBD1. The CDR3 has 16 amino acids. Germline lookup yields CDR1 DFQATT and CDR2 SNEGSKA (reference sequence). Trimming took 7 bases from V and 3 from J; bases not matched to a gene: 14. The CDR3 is CSVSQPRDRHNQPQHF. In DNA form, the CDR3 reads TGCAGTGTTAGTCAACCCCGGGACAGGCACAATCAGCCCCAGCATTTT.

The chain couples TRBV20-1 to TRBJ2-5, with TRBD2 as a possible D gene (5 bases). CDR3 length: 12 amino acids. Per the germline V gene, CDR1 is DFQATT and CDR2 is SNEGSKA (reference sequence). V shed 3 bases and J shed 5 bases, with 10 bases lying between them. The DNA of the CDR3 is TGCAGTGCTAGCGACCCGGGGGAGACCCAGTACTTC. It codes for CSASDPGETQYF.

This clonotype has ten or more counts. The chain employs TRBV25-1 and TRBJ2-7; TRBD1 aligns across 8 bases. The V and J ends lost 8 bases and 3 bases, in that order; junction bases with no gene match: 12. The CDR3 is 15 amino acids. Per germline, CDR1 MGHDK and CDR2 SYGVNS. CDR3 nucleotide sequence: TGTGCCAGCGCGGACGCGAGACAGGGGAGCTACGAGCAGTACTTC. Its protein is CASADARQGSYEQYF.

DNA of the CDR3: TGTGCCACCAGCAGTTCGCTGGCGAACACCGGGGAGCTGGGGGCCTGGTCCGGCTACACCTTC. Its translation is CATSSSLANTGELGAWSGYTF. The chain joins TRBV15 to TRBJ1-2; maybe TRBD1 (6 bases). This CDR3 comprises 21 residues. Germline values: CDR1 LNHNV, CDR2 YYDKDF (reference sequence). The germline V and J ends were trimmed by 3 bases and 8 bases, with 37 bases remaining between them.

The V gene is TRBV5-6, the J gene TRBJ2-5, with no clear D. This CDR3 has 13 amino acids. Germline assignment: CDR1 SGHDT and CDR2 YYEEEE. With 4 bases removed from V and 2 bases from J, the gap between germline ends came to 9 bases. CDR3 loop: CASSPRLQETQYF. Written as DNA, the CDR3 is TGTGCCAGCAGCCCAAGGCTACAAGAGACCCAGTACTTC.

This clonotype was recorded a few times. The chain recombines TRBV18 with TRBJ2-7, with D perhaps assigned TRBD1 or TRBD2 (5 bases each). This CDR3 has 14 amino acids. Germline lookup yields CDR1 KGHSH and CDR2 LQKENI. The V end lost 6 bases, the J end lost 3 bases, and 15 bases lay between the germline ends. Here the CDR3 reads CASSPGTQSYEQYF. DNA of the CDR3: TGTGCCAGCTCTCCCGGGACCCAGAGCTACGAGCAGTACTTC.

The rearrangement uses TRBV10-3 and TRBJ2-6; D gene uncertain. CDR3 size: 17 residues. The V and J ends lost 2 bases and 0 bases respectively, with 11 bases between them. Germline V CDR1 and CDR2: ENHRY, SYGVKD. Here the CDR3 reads CAISEDRSISGANVLTF. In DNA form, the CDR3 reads TGTGCCATCAGTGAGGATAGATCTATCTCTGGGGCCAACGTCCTGACTTTC.

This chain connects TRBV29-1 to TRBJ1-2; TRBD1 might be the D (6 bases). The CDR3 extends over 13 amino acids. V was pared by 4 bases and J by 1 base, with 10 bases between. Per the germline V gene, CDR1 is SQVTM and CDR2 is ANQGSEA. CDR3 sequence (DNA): TGCAGCGTTGCGACAGGAGTTAACTATGGCTACACCTTC. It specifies CSVATGVNYGYTF.

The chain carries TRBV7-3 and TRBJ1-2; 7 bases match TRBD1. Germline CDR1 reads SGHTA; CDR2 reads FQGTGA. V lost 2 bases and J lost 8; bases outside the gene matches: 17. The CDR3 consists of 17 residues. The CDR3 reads CASSLEELQGVGLGYTF. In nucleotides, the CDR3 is TGTGCCAGCAGCTTAGAGGAACTTCAGGGGGTAGGACTCGGCTACACCTTC.

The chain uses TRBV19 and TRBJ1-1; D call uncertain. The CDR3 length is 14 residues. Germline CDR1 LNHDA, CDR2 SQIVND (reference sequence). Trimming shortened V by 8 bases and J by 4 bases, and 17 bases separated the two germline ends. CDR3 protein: CASFADPAVTEAFF. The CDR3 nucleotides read TGTGCCAGTTTCGCGGACCCTGCAGTCACTGAAGCTTTCTTT.

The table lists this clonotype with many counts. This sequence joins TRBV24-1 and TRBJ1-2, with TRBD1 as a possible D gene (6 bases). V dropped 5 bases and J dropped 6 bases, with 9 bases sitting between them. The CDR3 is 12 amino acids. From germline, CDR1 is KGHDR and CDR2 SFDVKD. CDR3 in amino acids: CATSGRTDGYTF. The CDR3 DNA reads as TGTGCCACCAGTGGCAGGACAGATGGCTACACCTTC.

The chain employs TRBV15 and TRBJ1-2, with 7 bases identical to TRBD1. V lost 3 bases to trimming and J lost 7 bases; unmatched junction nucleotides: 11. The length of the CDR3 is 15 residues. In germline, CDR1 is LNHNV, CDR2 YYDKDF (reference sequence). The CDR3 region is CATSSPRQGMSGYTF. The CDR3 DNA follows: TGTGCCACCAGCAGCCCCCGACAGGGCATGAGTGGCTACACCTTC.

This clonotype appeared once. DNA for the CDR3: TGTGCCAGCAGCCAACAGGGAGCGGACGAAGCTTTCTTT. Its protein product is CASSQQGADEAFF. V is TRBV6-6 and J is TRBJ1-1, with D maybe TRBD1 (6 bases). The CDR3 extends over 13 amino acids. Germline values: CDR1 MNHNY, CDR2 SVGAGI (reference sequence). The V end lost 6 bases, the J end lost 8 bases, and 16 bases lay between the germline ends.

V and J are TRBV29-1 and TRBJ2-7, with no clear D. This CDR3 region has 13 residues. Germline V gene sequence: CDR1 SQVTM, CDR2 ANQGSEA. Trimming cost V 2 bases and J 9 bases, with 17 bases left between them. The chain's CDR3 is CSVERPGISVQYF. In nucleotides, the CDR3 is TGCAGCGTTGAAAGGCCGGGTATATCCGTGCAGTACTTC.

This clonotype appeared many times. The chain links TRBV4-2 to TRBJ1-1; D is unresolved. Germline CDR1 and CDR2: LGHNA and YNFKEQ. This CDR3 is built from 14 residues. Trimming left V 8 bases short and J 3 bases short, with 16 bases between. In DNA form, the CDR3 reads TGTGCCAGCGGACGGATGTATGGGGACACTGAAGCTTTCTTT. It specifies CASGRMYGDTEAFF.

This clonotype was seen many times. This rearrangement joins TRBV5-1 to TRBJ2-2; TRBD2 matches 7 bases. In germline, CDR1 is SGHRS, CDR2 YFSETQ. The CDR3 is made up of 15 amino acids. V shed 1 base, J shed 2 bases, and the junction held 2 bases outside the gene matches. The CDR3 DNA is TGCGCCAGCAGCTTGCCAGCGGGAAACACCGGGGAGCTGTTTTTT. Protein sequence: CASSLPAGNTGELFF.

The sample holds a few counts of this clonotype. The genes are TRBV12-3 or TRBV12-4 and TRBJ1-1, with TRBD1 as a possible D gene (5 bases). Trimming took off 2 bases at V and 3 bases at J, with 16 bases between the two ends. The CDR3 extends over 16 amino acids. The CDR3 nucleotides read TGTGCCAGCAGTTTAATGGGGGATATATCGGACACTGAAGCTTTCTTT. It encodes CASSLMGDISDTEAFF.

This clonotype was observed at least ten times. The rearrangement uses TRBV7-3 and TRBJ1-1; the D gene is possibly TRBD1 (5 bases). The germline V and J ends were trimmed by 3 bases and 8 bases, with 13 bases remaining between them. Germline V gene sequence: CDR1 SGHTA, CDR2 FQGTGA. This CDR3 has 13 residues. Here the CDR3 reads CASSLEWGLEAFF. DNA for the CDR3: TGTGCCAGCAGCTTGGAGTGGGGCTTGGAAGCTTTCTTT.

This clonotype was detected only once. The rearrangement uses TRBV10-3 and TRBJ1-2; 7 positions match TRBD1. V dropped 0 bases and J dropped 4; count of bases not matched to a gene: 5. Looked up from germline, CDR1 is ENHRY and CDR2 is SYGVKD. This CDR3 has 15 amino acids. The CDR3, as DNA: TGTGCCATCAGTGAGTCAGGGACAGCGCCCTATGGCTACACCTTC. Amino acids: CAISESGTAPYGYTF.

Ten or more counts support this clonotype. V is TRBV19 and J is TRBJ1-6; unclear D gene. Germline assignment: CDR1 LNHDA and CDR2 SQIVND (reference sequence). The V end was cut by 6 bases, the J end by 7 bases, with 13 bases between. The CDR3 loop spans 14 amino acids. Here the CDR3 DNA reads TGTGCCAGTAGCTTAGGAGGCGCGAATTCACCCCTCCACTTT. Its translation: CASSLGGANSPLHF.

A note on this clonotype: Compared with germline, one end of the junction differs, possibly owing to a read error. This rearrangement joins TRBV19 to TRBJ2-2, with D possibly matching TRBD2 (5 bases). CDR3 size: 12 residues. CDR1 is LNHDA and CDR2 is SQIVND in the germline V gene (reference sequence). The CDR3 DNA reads TGTGCCAGTAGTCCGAACACCGGGGAGCCGTTTTTT. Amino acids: CASSPNTGEPFF. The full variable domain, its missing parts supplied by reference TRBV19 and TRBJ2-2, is DGGITQSPKYLFRKEGQNVTLSCEQNLNHDAMYWYRQDPGQGLRLIYYSQIVNDFQKGDIAEGYSVSREKKESFPLTVTSAQKNPTAFYLCASSPNTGEPFFGEGSRLTVL.

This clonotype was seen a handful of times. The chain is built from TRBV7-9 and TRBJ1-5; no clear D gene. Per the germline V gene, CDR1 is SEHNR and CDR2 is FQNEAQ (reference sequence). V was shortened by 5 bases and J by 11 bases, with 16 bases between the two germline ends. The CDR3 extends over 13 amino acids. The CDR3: CASSQAGEETQHF. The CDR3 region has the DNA TGTGCCAGCAGCCAAGCGGGAGAGGAGACCCAGCATTTT.